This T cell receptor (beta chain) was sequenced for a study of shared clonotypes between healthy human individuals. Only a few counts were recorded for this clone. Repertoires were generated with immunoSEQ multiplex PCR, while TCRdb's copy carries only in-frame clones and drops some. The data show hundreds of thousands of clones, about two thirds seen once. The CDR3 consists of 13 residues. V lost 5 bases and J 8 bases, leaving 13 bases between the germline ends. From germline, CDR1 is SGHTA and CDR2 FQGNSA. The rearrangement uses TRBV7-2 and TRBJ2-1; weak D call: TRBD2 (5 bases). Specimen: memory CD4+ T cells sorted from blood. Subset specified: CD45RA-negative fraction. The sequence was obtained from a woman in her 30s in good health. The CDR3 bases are TGTGCCAGCAGCAACCGACCCGGGGATGAGCAGTTCTTC. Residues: CASSNRPGDEQFF.